This TCR beta chain was documented in a study of technical replicates of blood from several donors. Clones were read by immunoSEQ multiplex PCR, and TCRdb kept only the in-frame ones, dropping some. The sample records about 56,000 clones, about 96% being singletons. Germline-derived CDR1 and CDR2 are LGHNA and YNFKEQ. The length of the CDR3 is 16 residues. Unmatched junction bases numbered 7, after V lost 3 bases and J lost 1 base. This TCR came from a human donor in good health. Some clones in this sample may be carry-over from other donors' samples. The rearrangement joins TRBV4-2 to TRBJ2-7; 9 bases align to TRBD1. Material for sequencing was PBMCs. The CDR3 loop is CASSQRTDRGSYEQYF. The CDR3, as DNA: TGTGCCAGCAGCCAGAGGACGGACAGGGGTTCCTACGAGCAGTACTTC.